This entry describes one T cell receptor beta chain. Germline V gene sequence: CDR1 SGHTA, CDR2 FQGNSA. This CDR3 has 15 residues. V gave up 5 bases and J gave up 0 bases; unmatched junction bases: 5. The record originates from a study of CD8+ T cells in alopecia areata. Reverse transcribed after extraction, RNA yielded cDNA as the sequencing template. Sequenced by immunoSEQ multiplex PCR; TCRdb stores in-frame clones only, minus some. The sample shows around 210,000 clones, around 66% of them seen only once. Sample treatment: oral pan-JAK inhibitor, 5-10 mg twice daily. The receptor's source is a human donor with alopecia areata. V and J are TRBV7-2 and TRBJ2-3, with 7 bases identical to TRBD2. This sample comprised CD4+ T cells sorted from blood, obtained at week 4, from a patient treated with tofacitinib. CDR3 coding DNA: TGTGCCAGCAGCAGGGACTATACTAGCACAGATACGCAGTATTTT. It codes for CASSRDYTSTDTQYF.